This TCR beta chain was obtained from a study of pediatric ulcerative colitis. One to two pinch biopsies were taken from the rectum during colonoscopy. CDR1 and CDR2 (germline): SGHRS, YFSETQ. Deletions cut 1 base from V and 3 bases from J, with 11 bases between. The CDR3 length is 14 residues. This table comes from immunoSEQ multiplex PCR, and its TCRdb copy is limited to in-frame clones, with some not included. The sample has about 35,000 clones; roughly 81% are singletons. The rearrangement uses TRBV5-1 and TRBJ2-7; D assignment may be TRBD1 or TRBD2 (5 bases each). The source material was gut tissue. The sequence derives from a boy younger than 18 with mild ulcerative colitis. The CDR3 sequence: CASSLMGEGYEQYF. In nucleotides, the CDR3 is TGCGCCAGCAGCTTGATGGGGGAAGGCTACGAGCAGTACTTC.